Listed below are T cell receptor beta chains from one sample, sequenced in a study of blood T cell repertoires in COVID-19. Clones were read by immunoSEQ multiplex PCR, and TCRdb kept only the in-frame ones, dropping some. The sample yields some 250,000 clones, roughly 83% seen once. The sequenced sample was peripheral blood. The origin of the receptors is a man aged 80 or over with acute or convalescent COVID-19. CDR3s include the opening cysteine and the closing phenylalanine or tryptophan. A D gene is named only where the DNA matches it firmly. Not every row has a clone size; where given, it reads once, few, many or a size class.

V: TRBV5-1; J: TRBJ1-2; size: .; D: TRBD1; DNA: TGCGCCAGCAGCTTGGCCGTCGGGACAGCGACGAGTGGCTACACCTTC; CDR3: CASSLAVGTATSGYTF
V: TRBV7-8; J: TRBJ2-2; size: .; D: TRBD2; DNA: TGTGCCAGCAGCCTCACGGGGGGCACCGGGGAGCTGTTTTTT; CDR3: CASSLTGGTGELFF
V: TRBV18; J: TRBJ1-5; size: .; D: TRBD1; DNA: TGTGCCAGCTCAGGGGGACAGACCAATCAGCCCCAGCATTTT; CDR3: CASSGGQTNQPQHF
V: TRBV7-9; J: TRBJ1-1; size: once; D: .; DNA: TGTGCCAGCAGCCCCCTCGCTGAAGCTTTCTTT; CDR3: CASSPLAEAFF
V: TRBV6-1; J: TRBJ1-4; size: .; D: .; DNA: TGTGCCAGCAGTGAGCAGAGAGGAACTAATGAAAAACTGTTTTTT; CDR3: CASSEQRGTNEKLFF
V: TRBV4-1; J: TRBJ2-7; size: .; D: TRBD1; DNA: TGCGCCAGCAGCCCAACTCCACAGGGGGCGAACGAGCAGTACTTC; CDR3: CASSPTPQGANEQYF
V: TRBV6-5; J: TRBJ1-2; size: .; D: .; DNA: TGTGCCAGCACCCCCCGAGGCAGGGGTGATGGCTACACCTTC; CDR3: CASTPRGRGDGYTF
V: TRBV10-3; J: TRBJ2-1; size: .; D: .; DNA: TGTGCCATCACCAAAGATACAGGGGCGGGAAATGAGCAGTTCTTC; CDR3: CAITKDTGAGNEQFF
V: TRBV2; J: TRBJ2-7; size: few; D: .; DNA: TGTGCCACGACTATGGGAGTCGAGCAGTACTTC; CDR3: CATTMGVEQYF
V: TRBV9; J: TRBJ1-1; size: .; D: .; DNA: TGTGCCAGCAGCGTAGTCAGGCCAGGCACTGAAGCTTTCTTT; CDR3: CASSVVRPGTEAFF
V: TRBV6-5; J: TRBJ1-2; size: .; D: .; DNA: TGTGCCAGCAGTTACTCGTCCACTAACTATGGCTACACCTTC; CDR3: CASSYSSTNYGYTF
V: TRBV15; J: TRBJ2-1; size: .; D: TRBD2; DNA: TGTGCCACCAGTCCAGGTCTGGGGAGGGATGAGCAGTTCTTC; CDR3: CATSPGLGRDEQFF
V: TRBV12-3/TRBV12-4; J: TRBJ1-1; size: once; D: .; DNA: TGTGCCAGCAGCCCTACCGATCGAACTGAAGCTTTCTTT; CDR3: CASSPTDRTEAFF
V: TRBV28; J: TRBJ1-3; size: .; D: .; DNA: TGTGCCAGCAGTTTAAGATCCACGGGTGGAAACACCATATATTTT; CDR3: CASSLRSTGGNTIYF
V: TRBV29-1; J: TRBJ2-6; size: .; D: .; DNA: TGCAGCGTTGGGACTTCTGGGGCCAACGTCCTGACTTTC; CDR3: CSVGTSGANVLTF
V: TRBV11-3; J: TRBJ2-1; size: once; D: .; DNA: TGTGCCAGCAGCTCCGCGGGTTCCTACAATGAGCAGTTCTTC; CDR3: CASSSAGSYNEQFF